This TCR beta chain was identified in a study of shared clonotypes between healthy human individuals. Germline CDR1 is MDHEN and CDR2 is SYDVKM. The CDR3 extends over 18 amino acids. Trimming shortened V by 6 bases and J by 6 bases, and 26 bases separated the two germline ends. General study findings and limits: Collection of samples was limited to blood; tissue repertoires likely differ. Despite large depth, rarefaction showed incomplete sorted-subset sequencing.

Comment on this clone: Its antigen is as yet unknown.

As defined, naive CD8 cells were CD45RO-negative and positively selected for CCR7, with terminally differentiated effector memory CD45RA+ cells excluded. Here immunoSEQ multiplex PCR was the method, and the copy in TCRdb shows in-frame clones only, minus some. This sample has millions of clones; less than 95% occur once, and the top ten carry roughly 1.1%. Sequenced material: naive CD8+ T cells sorted from blood. The TCR was taken from a young man in good health. The chain combines TRBV28 with TRBJ1-4; D not resolved. Here the CDR3 DNA reads TGTGCCAGCAGCATTAGGCTGGGAACCCGTCCCTTGGATGAAAAACTGTTTTTT. As protein: CASSIRLGTRPLDEKLFF.